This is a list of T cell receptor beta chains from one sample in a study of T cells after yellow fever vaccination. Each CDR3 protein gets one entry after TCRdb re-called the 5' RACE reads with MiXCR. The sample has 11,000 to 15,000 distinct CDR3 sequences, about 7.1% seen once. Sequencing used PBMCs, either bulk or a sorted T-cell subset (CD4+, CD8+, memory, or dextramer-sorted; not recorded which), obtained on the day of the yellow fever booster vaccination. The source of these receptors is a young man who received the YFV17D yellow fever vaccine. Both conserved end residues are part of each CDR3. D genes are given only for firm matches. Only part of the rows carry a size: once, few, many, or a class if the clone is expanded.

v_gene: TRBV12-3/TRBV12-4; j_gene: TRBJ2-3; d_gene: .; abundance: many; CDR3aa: CASSSSRGEADTQYF; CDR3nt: TGTGCCAGCAGTTCTAGCAGGGGTGAGGCAGATACGCAGTATTTT
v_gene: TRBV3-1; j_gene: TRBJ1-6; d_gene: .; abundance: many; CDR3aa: CASSQETDNSPLHF; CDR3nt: TGTGCCAGCAGCCAAGAAACAGATAATTCACCCCTCCACTTT
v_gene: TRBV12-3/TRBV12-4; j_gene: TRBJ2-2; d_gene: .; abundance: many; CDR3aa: CASSFTRTTGELFF; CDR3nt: TGTGCCAGCAGTTTTACCCGGACGACCGGGGAGCTGTTTTTT
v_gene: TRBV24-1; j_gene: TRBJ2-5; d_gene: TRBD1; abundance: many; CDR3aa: CATSENRGETQYF; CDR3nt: TGTGCCACCAGTGAGAACAGGGGGGAGACCCAGTACTTC
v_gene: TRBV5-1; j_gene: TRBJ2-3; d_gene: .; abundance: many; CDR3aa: CASSQEENTQYF; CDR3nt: TGCGCCAGCAGCCAGGAGGAAAATACGCAGTATTTT
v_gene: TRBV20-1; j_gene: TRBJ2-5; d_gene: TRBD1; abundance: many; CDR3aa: CSARGVTGEEETQYF; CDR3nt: TGCAGTGCTAGAGGGGTGACAGGGGAGGAAGAGACCCAGTACTTC
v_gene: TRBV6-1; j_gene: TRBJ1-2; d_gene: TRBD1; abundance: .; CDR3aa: CASSDFRTGGYGYTF; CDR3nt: TGTGCCAGCAGCGATTTTCGGACAGGGGGTTATGGCTACACCTTC
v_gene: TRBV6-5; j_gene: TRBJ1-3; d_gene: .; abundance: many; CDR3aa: CASRSGESGNTIYF; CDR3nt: TGTGCCAGCAGGAGCGGGGAAAGTGGAAACACCATATATTTT
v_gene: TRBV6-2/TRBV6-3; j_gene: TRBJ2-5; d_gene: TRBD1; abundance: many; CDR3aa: CATSGWGQGAWETQYF; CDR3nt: TGTGCCACCAGTGGTTGGGGACAGGGGGCTTGGGAGACCCAGTACTTC
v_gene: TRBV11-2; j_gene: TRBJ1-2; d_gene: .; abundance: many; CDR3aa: CASSSGTYGYGYTF; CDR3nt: TGTGCCAGCAGCTCCGGGACTTATGGCTATGGCTACACCTTC
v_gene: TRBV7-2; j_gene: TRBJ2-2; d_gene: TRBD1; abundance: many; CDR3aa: CASSSGQGNTGELFF; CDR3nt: TGTGCCAGCAGCTCGGGACAGGGTAACACCGGGGAGCTGTTTTTT
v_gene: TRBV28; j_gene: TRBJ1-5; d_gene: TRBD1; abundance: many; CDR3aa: CASSFPGQGALRSQPQHF; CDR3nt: TGTGCCAGCAGTTTCCCCGGACAGGGGGCTTTGCGCTCTCAGCCCCAGCATTTT
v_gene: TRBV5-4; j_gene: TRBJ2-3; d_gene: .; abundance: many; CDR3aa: CASSRDTTSTDTQYF; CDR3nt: TGTGCCAGCAGCCGGGACACAACTAGCACAGATACGCAGTATTTT
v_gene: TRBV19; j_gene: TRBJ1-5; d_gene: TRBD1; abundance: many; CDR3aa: CASSGSGGRNQPQHF; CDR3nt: TGTGCCAGTAGCGGGTCAGGGGGCCGCAATCAGCCCCAGCATTTT
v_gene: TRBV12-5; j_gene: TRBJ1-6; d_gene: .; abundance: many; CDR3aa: CASAGRIDNSPLHF; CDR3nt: TGTGCTAGTGCTGGACGGATTGATAATTCACCCCTCCACTTT
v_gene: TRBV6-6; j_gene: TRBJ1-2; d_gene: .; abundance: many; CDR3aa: CASRGDAGTSNYGYTF; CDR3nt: TGTGCCAGCAGGGGAGATGCCGGGACATCTAACTATGGCTACACCTTC
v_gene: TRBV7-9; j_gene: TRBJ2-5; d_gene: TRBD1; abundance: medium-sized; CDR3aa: CASSLKRGQQETQYF; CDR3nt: TGTGCCAGCAGCCTTAAACGGGGACAGCAAGAGACCCAGTACTTC
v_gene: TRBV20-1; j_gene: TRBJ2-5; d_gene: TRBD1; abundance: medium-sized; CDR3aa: CSAPRTGPKETQYF; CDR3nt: TGCAGTGCTCCCCGGACAGGGCCGAAAGAGACCCAGTACTTC
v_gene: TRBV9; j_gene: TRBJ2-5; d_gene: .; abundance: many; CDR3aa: CASSVGVALAETQYF; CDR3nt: TGTGCCAGCAGCGTAGGGGTAGCCCTGGCAGAGACCCAGTACTTC
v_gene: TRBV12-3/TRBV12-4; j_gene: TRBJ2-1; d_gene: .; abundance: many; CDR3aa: CASSSPGGAFLLNEQFF; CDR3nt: TGTGCCAGCAGTTCACCCGGAGGAGCGTTTTTGTTGAATGAGCAGTTCTTC
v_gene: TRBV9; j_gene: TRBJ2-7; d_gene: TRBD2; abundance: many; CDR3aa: CASSPVAGYRSYEQYF; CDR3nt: TGTGCCAGCAGCCCGGTAGCGGGGTATAGGTCCTACGAGCAGTACTTC
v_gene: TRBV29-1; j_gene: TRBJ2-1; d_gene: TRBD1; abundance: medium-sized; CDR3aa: CSTGQDNEQFF; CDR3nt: TGCAGCACGGGACAGGACAATGAGCAGTTCTTC
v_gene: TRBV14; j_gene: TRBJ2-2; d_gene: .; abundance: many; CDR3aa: CASSQPKGRAGELFF; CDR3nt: TGTGCCAGCAGCCAGCCTAAGGGGCGCGCCGGGGAGCTGTTTTTT
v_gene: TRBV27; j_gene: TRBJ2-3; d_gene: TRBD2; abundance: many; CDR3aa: CASSNGGETDTQYF; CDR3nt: TGTGCCAGCAGTAACGGGGGGGAGACAGATACGCAGTATTTT
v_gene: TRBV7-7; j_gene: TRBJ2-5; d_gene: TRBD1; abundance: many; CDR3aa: CASSLGTGGQETQYF; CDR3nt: TGTGCCAGCAGCTTAGGGACAGGGGGCCAAGAGACCCAGTACTTC
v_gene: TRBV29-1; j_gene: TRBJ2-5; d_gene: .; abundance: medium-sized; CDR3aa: CSVEGREGETQYF; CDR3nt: TGCAGCGTTGAAGGGCGCGAGGGAGAGACCCAGTACTTC
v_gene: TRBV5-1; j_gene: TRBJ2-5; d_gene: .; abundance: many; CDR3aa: CASSLGAGQETQYF; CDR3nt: TGCGCCAGCAGCTTGGGGGCAGGGCAAGAGACCCAGTACTTC
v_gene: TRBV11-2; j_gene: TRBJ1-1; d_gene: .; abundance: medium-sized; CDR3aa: CASSLTVGVGNTEAFF; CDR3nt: TGTGCCAGCAGCTTAACAGTCGGCGTGGGGAACACTGAAGCTTTCTTT
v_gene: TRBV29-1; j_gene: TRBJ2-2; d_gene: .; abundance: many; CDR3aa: CSVDKGVNTGELFF; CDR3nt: TGCAGCGTTGATAAGGGGGTTAACACCGGGGAGCTGTTTTTT
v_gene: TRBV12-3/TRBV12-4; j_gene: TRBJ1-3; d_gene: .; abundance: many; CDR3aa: CASRLAGNSGNTIYF; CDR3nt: TGTGCCAGCAGATTGGCCGGTAACTCTGGAAACACCATATATTTT
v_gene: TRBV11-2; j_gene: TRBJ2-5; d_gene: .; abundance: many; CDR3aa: CASSSRLEVETQYF; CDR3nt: TGTGCCAGCAGCAGCAGGCTAGAAGTTGAGACCCAGTACTTC
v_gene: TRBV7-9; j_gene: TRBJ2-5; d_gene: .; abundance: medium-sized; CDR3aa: CASSRSRETQYF; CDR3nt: TGTGCCAGCAGCCGTTCTAGGGAGACCCAGTACTTC
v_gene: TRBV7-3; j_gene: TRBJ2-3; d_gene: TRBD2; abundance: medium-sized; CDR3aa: CASSPGTSSATDTQYF; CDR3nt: TGTGCCAGCAGCCCTGGGACTAGCTCGGCAACAGATACGCAGTATTTT
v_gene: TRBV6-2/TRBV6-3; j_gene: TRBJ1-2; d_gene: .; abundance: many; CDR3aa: CASSFSNYGYTF; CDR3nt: TGTGCCAGCAGTTTTTCCAACTATGGCTACACCTTC
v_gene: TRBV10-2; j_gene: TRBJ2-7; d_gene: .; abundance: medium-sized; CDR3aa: CASQEPSGTFYEQYF; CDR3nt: TGCGCCAGCCAAGAGCCCTCGGGGACCTTCTACGAGCAGTACTTC
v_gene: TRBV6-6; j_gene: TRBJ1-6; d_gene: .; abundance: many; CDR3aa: CASKGEYNSPLHF; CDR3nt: TGTGCCAGCAAAGGAGAGTATAATTCACCCCTCCACTTT
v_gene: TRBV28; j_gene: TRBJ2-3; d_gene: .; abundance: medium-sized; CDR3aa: CASSPERTSTDTQYF; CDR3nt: TGTGCCAGCAGTCCGGAAAGGACTAGCACAGATACGCAGTATTTT
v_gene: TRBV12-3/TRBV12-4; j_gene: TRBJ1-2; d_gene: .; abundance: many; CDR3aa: CASSSPGRVGHGYTF; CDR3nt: TGTGCCAGCAGTTCCCCGGGTAGGGTAGGCCATGGCTACACCTTC
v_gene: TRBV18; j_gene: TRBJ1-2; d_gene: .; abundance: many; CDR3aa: CASSPPGSDGYTF; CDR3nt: TGTGCCAGCTCACCTCCAGGATCGGATGGCTACACCTTC
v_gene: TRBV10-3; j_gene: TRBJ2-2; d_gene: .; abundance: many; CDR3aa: CAISAGTTYTGELFF; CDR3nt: TGTGCCATCAGTGCCGGGACGACTTACACCGGGGAGCTGTTTTTT
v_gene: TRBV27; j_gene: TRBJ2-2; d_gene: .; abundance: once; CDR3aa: CASRPWDIANTGELFF; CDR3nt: TGTGCCAGCAGACCCTGGGACATAGCGAACACCGGGGAGCTGTTTTTT
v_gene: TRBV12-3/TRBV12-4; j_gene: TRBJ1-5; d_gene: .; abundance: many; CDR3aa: CASSQGEGQPQHF; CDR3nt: TGTGCCAGCAGCCAGGGAGAAGGTCAGCCCCAGCATTTT
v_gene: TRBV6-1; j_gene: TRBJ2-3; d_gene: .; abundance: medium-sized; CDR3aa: CASSEVAGKDTQYF; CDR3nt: TGTGCCAGCAGTGAGGTGGCGGGTAAAGATACGCAGTATTTT
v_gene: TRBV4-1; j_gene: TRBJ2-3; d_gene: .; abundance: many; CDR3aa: CASSQRGSTDTQYF; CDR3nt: TGCGCCAGCAGCCAGCGGGGAAGCACAGATACGCAGTATTTT
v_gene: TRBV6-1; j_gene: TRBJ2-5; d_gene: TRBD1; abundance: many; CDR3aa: CASSTGGQETQYF; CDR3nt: TGTGCCAGCAGTACAGGGGGGCAAGAGACCCAGTACTTC
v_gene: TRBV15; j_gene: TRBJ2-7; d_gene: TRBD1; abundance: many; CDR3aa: CATSRNRGEQYF; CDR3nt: TGTGCCACCAGCAGAAACAGGGGCGAGCAGTACTTC
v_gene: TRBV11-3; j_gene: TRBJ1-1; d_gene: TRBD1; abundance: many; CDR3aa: CASSLNQGGTEAFF; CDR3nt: TGTGCCAGCAGCTTGAATCAGGGGGGAACTGAAGCTTTCTTT
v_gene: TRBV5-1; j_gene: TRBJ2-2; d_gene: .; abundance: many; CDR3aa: CASSPPGAGELFF; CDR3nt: TGCGCCAGCAGCCCCCCAGGAGCCGGGGAGCTGTTTTTT
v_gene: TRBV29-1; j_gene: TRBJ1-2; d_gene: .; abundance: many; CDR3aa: CSVSIGGNNYGYTF; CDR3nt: TGCAGCGTTAGTATCGGGGGAAATAACTATGGCTACACCTTC
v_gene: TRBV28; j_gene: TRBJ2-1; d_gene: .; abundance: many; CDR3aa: CASSFAYEQFF; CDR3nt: TGTGCCAGCAGTTTCGCGTATGAGCAGTTCTTC
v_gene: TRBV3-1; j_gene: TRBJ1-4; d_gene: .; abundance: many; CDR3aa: CASSPDGSNEKLFF; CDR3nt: TGTGCCAGCAGCCCCGACGGATCTAATGAAAAACTGTTTTTT
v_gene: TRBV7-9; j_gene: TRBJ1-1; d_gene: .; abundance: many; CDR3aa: CASSLNQGTEAFF; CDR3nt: TGTGCCAGCAGCCTCAACCAAGGGACTGAAGCTTTCTTT
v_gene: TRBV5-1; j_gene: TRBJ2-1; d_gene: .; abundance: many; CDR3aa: CASSLVTGGGYTYNEQFF; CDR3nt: TGCGCCAGCAGCTTGGTAACGGGTGGCGGGTATACCTACAATGAGCAGTTCTTC